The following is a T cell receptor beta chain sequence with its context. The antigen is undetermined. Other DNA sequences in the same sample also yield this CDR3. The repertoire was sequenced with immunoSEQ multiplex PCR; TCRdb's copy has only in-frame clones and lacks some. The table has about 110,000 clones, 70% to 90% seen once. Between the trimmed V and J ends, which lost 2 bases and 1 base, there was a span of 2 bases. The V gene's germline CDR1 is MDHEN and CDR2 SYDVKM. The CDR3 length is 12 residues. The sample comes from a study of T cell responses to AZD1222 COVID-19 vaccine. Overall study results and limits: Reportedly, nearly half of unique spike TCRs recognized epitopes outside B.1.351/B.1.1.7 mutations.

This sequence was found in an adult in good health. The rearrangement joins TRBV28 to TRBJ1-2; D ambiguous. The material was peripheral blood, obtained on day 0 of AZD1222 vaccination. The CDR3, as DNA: TGTGCCAGCAGTTTAGGTAACTATGGCTACACCTTC. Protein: CASSLGNYGYTF.